The rows below give T cell receptor beta chains drawn from one sample of a study of shared clonotypes between healthy human individuals. Assay used: immunoSEQ multiplex PCR; TCRdb lists only in-frame clones, some missing. Among around 2,000,000 clones listed, roughly 95% were seen once. Sequencing was carried out using naive CD8+ T cells sorted from blood. The receptors were gathered from a man between 18 and 29 years old in good health. CDR3s include the opening cysteine and the closing phenylalanine or tryptophan. Each record gives: V gene, clone size, D gene, J gene, CDR3 DNA, CDR3 protein. D genes are given only for firm matches. Some rows mark clone size as missing; the rest say once, few, many or name a class of expanded clone.

V gene: TRBV19
clone size: NA
D gene: NA
J gene: TRBJ2-2
CDR3 DNA: TGTGCCAGTAGTATGGGTGGGGAGCTGTTTTTT
CDR3 protein: CASSMGGELFF

V gene: TRBV4-2
clone size: NA
D gene: NA
J gene: TRBJ2-7
CDR3 DNA: TGTGCCAGCAGCCCGGGTCTGGACTTCTCCGAGCAGTACTTC
CDR3 protein: CASSPGLDFSEQYF

V gene: TRBV11-2
clone size: NA
D gene: TRBD2
J gene: TRBJ2-7
CDR3 DNA: TGTGCCAGCAGCCCGGGGACTAGCGGCGAGCAGTACTTC
CDR3 protein: CASSPGTSGEQYF

V gene: TRBV19
clone size: NA
D gene: NA
J gene: TRBJ1-6
CDR3 DNA: TGTGCCAGTAGGACTAGTAATTCACCCCTCCACTTT
CDR3 protein: CASRTSNSPLHF

V gene: TRBV13
clone size: NA
D gene: TRBD1
J gene: TRBJ2-5
CDR3 DNA: TGTGCCAGCAGCTTAGGCGACAGGGCTGAGGAGACCCAGTACTTC
CDR3 protein: CASSLGDRAEETQYF

V gene: TRBV27
clone size: NA
D gene: NA
J gene: TRBJ1-2
CDR3 DNA: TGTGCCAGCAGTTTTGGGGCAGGGGTTGTGTATGGCTACACCTTC
CDR3 protein: CASSFGAGVVYGYTF

V gene: TRBV30
clone size: NA
D gene: NA
J gene: TRBJ2-7
CDR3 DNA: TGTGCCTGGAGGAAGGCAGAGGTCTCCTACGAGCAGTACTTC
CDR3 protein: CAWRKAEVSYEQYF

V gene: TRBV5-1
clone size: NA
D gene: TRBD2
J gene: TRBJ2-7
CDR3 DNA: TGCGCCAGCAGCCGCGGGACTAGCGGGGGGGCCTCCTACGAGCAGTACTTC
CDR3 protein: CASSRGTSGGASYEQYF

V gene: TRBV25-1
clone size: NA
D gene: NA
J gene: TRBJ2-7
CDR3 DNA: TGTGCCAGCAGTGAATTAGGGGGGAGCGAGCAGTACTTC
CDR3 protein: CASSELGGSEQYF

V gene: TRBV4-2
clone size: NA
D gene: NA
J gene: TRBJ2-7
CDR3 DNA: TGTGCCAGCAGCCTTAAGGGGGAAAACTCCTACGAGCAGTACTTC
CDR3 protein: CASSLKGENSYEQYF

V gene: TRBV5-1
clone size: NA
D gene: NA
J gene: TRBJ2-7
CDR3 DNA: TGCGCCAGCAGCTTCAGGGGCGCAGCCTACGAGCAGTACTTC
CDR3 protein: CASSFRGAAYEQYF

V gene: TRBV7-2
clone size: NA
D gene: NA
J gene: TRBJ2-5
CDR3 DNA: TGTGCCAGCACCCAGGGGTCGTTATACCAAGAGACCCAGTACTTC
CDR3 protein: CASTQGSLYQETQYF

V gene: TRBV4-3
clone size: NA
D gene: NA
J gene: TRBJ2-7
CDR3 DNA: TGCGCCAGCAGCCAAGATCGGCAAGGCACCTACGAGCAGTACTTC
CDR3 protein: CASSQDRQGTYEQYF

V gene: TRBV4-3
clone size: NA
D gene: TRBD2
J gene: TRBJ2-2
CDR3 DNA: TGCGCCAGCAGCCACTTACTAGCGGGAGGGCCCGGCGGGGAGCTGTTTTTT
CDR3 protein: CASSHLLAGGPGGELFF

V gene: TRBV25-1
clone size: NA
D gene: NA
J gene: TRBJ2-7
CDR3 DNA: TGTGCCAGCAGTGATATCCCAACGACAGGTCGGGACGAGCAGTACTTC
CDR3 protein: CASSDIPTTGRDEQYF

V gene: TRBV7-9
clone size: NA
D gene: NA
J gene: TRBJ2-2
CDR3 DNA: TGTGCCAGCAGCTCAGTTGGGGGATATACCACCGGGGAGCTGTTTTTT
CDR3 protein: CASSSVGGYTTGELFF

V gene: TRBV2
clone size: NA
D gene: TRBD2
J gene: TRBJ2-7
CDR3 DNA: TGTGCCACAGAAGCGGGAGTAGAGTCCTACGAGCAGTACTTC
CDR3 protein: CATEAGVESYEQYF

V gene: TRBV5-1
clone size: NA
D gene: NA
J gene: TRBJ1-1
CDR3 DNA: TGCGCCAGCAGCTTGGGGACTACAGGGCTTGAAGCTTTCTTT
CDR3 protein: CASSLGTTGLEAFF

V gene: TRBV9
clone size: NA
D gene: NA
J gene: TRBJ1-2
CDR3 DNA: TGTGCCAGCAGCGCCGTCCTAGCTAACTATGGCTACACCTTC
CDR3 protein: CASSAVLANYGYTF

V gene: TRBV27
clone size: NA
D gene: NA
J gene: TRBJ1-6
CDR3 DNA: TGTGCCAGCAGCTCCGGGACGGACTTTTCACCCCTCCACTTT
CDR3 protein: CASSSGTDFSPLHF

V gene: TRBV4-1
clone size: NA
D gene: TRBD1
J gene: TRBJ1-6
CDR3 DNA: TGCGCCAGCAGCCTAGGGTGGACAGGGGTGGGTTCACCCCTCCACTTT
CDR3 protein: CASSLGWTGVGSPLHF

V gene: TRBV4-1
clone size: NA
D gene: TRBD1
J gene: TRBJ2-7
CDR3 DNA: TGCGCCAGCAGCCAAATTGGGGGACAGACCTACGAGCAGTACTTC
CDR3 protein: CASSQIGGQTYEQYF

V gene: TRBV27
clone size: once
D gene: NA
J gene: TRBJ2-7
CDR3 DNA: TGTGCCAGCAGTTTATCAGAGGGGGGGTACGAGCAGTACTTC
CDR3 protein: CASSLSEGGYEQYF

V gene: TRBV5-6
clone size: NA
D gene: TRBD1
J gene: TRBJ1-2
CDR3 DNA: TGTGCCAGCAGCTTGGAGTACAGGGGCTATGGCTACACCTTC
CDR3 protein: CASSLEYRGYGYTF

V gene: TRBV6-5
clone size: NA
D gene: NA
J gene: TRBJ1-1
CDR3 DNA: TGTGCCAGCAGTTACTCCGAGGGATCGACTGAAGCTTTCTTT
CDR3 protein: CASSYSEGSTEAFF

V gene: TRBV13
clone size: NA
D gene: TRBD1
J gene: TRBJ1-4
CDR3 DNA: TGTGCCAGCAGCTCCCGGACAGGGGGGATTGAAAAACTGTTTTTT
CDR3 protein: CASSSRTGGIEKLFF

V gene: TRBV28
clone size: NA
D gene: NA
J gene: TRBJ2-2
CDR3 DNA: TGTGCCAGCAGTCCCATCAAAGGGGTCCCCGGGGAGCTGTTTTTT
CDR3 protein: CASSPIKGVPGELFF

V gene: TRBV5-4
clone size: NA
D gene: NA
J gene: TRBJ2-5
CDR3 DNA: TGTGCCAGCAGCTTGGGAGGGGATGAGACCCAGTACTTC
CDR3 protein: CASSLGGDETQYF

V gene: TRBV4-1
clone size: NA
D gene: NA
J gene: TRBJ2-7
CDR3 DNA: TGCGCCAGCAGCCAAGTACTCGTCCACGAGCAGTACTTC
CDR3 protein: CASSQVLVHEQYF

V gene: TRBV9
clone size: NA
D gene: NA
J gene: TRBJ2-2
CDR3 DNA: TGTGCCAGCAGCCCCTTGGGAGAACCGAACACCGGGGAGCTGTTTTTT
CDR3 protein: CASSPLGEPNTGELFF

V gene: TRBV27
clone size: NA
D gene: TRBD1
J gene: TRBJ2-6
CDR3 DNA: TGTGCCAGCAGTTCCCTCCCGGGACAGGGGGCTGCTGGGGCCAACGTCCTGACTTTC
CDR3 protein: CASSSLPGQGAAGANVLTF

V gene: TRBV27
clone size: NA
D gene: TRBD1
J gene: TRBJ2-7
CDR3 DNA: TGTGCCAGCGGATTGACAGGGGGAGGGTACGAGCAGTACTTC
CDR3 protein: CASGLTGGGYEQYF

V gene: TRBV28
clone size: NA
D gene: NA
J gene: TRBJ2-4
CDR3 DNA: TGTGCCAGCAGCCCTTTATCGGGGCCACAAAACATTCAGTACTTC
CDR3 protein: CASSPLSGPQNIQYF

V gene: TRBV27
clone size: NA
D gene: NA
J gene: TRBJ1-6
CDR3 DNA: TGTGCCAGCAGTTCCACCCGGTCACCCCTCCACTTT
CDR3 protein: CASSSTRSPLHF

V gene: TRBV27
clone size: NA
D gene: TRBD2
J gene: TRBJ2-7
CDR3 DNA: TGTGCCAGCAGTCCCGCTAGCGGCTCCTACGAGCAGTACTTC
CDR3 protein: CASSPASGSYEQYF

V gene: TRBV5-4
clone size: once
D gene: NA
J gene: TRBJ2-2
CDR3 DNA: TGTGCCAGCAGCATACTAGTCTCCGACGGGGAGCTGTTTTTT
CDR3 protein: CASSILVSDGELFF

V gene: TRBV28
clone size: NA
D gene: NA
J gene: TRBJ1-4
CDR3 DNA: TGTGCCAGCCTTAAGGGGCGAACTAATGAAAAACTGTTTTTT
CDR3 protein: CASLKGRTNEKLFF

V gene: TRBV2
clone size: NA
D gene: TRBD1
J gene: TRBJ1-5
CDR3 DNA: TGTGCCAGCGTCCCGGACAGGGGTGCCAATCAGCCCCAGCATTTT
CDR3 protein: CASVPDRGANQPQHF

V gene: TRBV27
clone size: NA
D gene: NA
J gene: TRBJ1-1
CDR3 DNA: TGTGCCAGCAGTTTATCCCCCGGGAACACTGAAGCTTTCTTT
CDR3 protein: CASSLSPGNTEAFF

V gene: TRBV4-3
clone size: NA
D gene: TRBD1
J gene: TRBJ1-5
CDR3 DNA: TGCGCCAGCAGCCAAGGACAGGGGCCCCACCAAGGAACCCAGCATTTT
CDR3 protein: CASSQGQGPHQGTQHF